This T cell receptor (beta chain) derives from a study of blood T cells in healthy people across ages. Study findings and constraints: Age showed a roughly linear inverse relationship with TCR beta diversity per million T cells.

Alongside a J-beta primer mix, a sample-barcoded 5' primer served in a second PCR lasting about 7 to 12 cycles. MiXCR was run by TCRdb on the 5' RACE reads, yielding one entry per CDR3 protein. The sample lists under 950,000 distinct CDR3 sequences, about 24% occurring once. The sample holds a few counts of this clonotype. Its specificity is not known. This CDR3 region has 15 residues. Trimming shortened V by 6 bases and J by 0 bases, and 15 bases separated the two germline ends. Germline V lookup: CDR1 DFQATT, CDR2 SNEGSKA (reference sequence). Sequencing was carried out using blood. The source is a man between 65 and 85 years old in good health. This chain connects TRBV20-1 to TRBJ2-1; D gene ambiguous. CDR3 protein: CSALRPAASYNEQFF. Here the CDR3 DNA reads TGCAGTGCCCTAAGGCCGGCGGCCTCCTACAATGAGCAGTTCTTC.